The clone carrying this T cell receptor (beta chain) was seen a handful of times. The same CDR3 is also encoded by other DNA sequences in this sample. These data originate in a study of blood T cell repertoires in COVID-19. Study at large: The cDNA or gDNA used as material had been derived from T cells, B-cell-depleted T cells, or PBMCs.

Participants were aged 18 to 89 years, lived in 25 or so US areas, and enrolled virtually. The table came from immunoSEQ multiplex PCR; TCRdb's copy has only in-frame clones and leaves some out. This table holds about 280,000 clones, more than 75% found once. This clonotype was sampled from a woman aged 55-70 years in a cohort exposed to, infected with or recovered from COVID-19 (not recorded which). Material: PBMCs or T cells enriched from blood (not recorded which).

CDR3 region: CASSSTGGSYNEQFF. The CDR3 nucleotides read TGTGCCAGCAGTTCGACAGGGGGCTCCTACAATGAGCAGTTCTTC. J is TRBJ2-1 and V is TRBV28; 9 bases line up with TRBD1. Germline values: CDR1 MDHEN, CDR2 SYDVKM. The CDR3 covers 15 residues. Trimming took 4 bases from V and 0 from J; bases not matched to a gene: 1.